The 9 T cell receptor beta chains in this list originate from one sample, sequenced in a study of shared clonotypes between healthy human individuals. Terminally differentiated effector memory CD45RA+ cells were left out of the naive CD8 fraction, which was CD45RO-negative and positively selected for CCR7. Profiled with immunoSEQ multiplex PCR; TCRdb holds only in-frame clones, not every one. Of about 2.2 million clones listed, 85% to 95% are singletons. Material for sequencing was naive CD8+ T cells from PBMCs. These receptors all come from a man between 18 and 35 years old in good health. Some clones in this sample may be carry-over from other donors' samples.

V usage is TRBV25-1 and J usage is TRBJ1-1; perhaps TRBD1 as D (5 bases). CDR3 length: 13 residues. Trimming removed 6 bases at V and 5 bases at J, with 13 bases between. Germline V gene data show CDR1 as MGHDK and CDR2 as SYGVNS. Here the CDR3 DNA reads TGTGCCAGCAGCCTTGGGTGGGGGACTGAAGCTTTCTTT. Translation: CASSLGWGTEAFF.

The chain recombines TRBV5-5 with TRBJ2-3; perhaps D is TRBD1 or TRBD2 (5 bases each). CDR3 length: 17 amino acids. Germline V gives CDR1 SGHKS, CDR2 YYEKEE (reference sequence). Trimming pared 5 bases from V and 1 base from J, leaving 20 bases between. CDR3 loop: CASSSKYGGRGTDTQYF. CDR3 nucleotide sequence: TGTGCCAGCAGTTCAAAGTATGGGGGTAGGGGCACAGATACGCAGTATTTT.

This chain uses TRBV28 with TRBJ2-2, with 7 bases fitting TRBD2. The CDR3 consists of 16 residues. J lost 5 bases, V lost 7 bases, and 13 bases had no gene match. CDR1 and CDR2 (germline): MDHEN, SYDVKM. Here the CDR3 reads CASTLPAREKTGELFF. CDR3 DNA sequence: TGTGCCAGCACCCTTCCTGCGCGGGAGAAAACCGGGGAGCTGTTTTTT.

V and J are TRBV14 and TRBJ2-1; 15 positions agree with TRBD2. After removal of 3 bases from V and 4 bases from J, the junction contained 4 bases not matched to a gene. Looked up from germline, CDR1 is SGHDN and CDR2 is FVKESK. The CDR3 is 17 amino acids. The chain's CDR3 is CASSHGLAGGRYNEQFF. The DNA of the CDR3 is TGTGCCAGCAGCCATGGACTAGCGGGAGGGCGATACAATGAGCAGTTCTTC.

CDR3 DNA sequence: TGTGCCAGCAGCCAATCAAGCGGGAGCTCCTACGAGCAGTACTTC. Protein: CASSQSSGSSYEQYF. V usage is TRBV16 and J usage is TRBJ2-7; 8 bases align to TRBD2. This CDR3 has 15 amino acids. The junction had 1 base not matched to a gene; V was cut back by 0 bases and J by 0 bases. Per germline, CDR1 KGHSY and CDR2 FQNENV.

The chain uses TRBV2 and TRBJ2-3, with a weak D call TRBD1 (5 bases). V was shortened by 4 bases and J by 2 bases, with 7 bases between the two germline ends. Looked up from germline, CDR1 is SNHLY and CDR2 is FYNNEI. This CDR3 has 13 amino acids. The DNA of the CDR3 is TGTGCCAGCAGTGGGGGCTACACAGATACGCAGTATTTT. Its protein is CASSGGYTDTQYF.

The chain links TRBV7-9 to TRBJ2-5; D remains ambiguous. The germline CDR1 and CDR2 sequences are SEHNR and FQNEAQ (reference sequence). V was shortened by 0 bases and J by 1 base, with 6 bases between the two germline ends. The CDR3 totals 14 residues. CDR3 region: CASSLAQRQETQYF. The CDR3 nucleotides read TGTGCCAGCAGCTTAGCCCAGCGCCAAGAGACCCAGTACTTC.

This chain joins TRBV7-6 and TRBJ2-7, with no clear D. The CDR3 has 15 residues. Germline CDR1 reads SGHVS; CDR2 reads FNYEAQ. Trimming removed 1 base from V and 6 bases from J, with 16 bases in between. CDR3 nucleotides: TGTGCCAGCAGCTTAGGTCCCGGGTTTTTCCCCGAGCAGTACTTC. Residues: CASSLGPGFFPEQYF.

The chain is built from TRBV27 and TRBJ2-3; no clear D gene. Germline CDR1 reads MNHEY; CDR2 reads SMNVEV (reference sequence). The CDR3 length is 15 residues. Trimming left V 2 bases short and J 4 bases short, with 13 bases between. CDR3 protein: CASSLIPPGADTQYF. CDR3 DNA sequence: TGTGCCAGCAGTTTAATCCCGCCAGGTGCAGATACGCAGTATTTT.